This T cell receptor beta chain was retrieved from a study of beta chain features in type 1 diabetes. Study overall: Examined across all samples were roughly 110,000,000 sorted cells.

Expressed TCRB transcripts were sequenced after all isolated RNA was converted to cDNA. Method: immunoSEQ multiplex PCR; TCRdb's copy keeps in-frame clones and lacks some. Among about 170,000 clones listed, approximately 8.4% were seen once. This clone was seen only a few times. What it binds is not known. Findings of the study overall: In comparison with healthy donors, patients had naive, central memory and Treg TCRB repertoires that appeared more similar. TCRB CDR3s from Type 1 diabetes patients were moderately but significantly shorter in all four CD4+ subsets. Possibly, sequencing cDNA over-represented cells that had high TCR expression levels.

Trimming cost V 2 bases and J 7 bases, with 17 bases left between them. This CDR3 region has 15 residues. The germline gives CDR1 SGHTA, CDR2 FQGNSA. The sequence was collected from a young man with type 1 diabetes. Sequencing was done on a sample of central memory CD4+ T cells from blood. The J gene is TRBJ1-2, the V gene TRBV7-2; a weak D match, TRBD1 (6 bases). The DNA of the CDR3 is TGTGCCAGCAGCTTATCCCACACAGGGTTGCGTGGCTACACCTTC. Its protein product is CASSLSHTGLRGYTF.